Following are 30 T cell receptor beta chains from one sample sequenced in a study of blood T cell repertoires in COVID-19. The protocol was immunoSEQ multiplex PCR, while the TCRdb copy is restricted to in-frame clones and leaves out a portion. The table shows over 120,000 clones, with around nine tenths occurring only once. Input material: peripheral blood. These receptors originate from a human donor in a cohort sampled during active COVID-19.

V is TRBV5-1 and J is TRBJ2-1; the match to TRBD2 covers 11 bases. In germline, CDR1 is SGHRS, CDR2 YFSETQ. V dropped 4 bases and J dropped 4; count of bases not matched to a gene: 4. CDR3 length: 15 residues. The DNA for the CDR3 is TGCGCCAGCAGCCACTCTAGCGGGGGGTACAATGAGCAGTTCTTC. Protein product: CASSHSSGGYNEQFF.

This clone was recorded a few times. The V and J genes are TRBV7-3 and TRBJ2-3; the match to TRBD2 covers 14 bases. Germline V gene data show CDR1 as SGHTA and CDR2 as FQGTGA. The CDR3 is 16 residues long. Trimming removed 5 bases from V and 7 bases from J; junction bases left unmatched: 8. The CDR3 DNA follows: TGTGCCAGCAGCCCGACTAGCGGGGGGGCTCCATATACGCAGTATTTT. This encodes CASSPTSGGAPYTQYF.

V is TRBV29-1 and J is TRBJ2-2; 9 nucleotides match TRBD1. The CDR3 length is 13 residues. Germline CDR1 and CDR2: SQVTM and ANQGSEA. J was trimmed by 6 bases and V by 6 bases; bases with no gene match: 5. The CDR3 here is CSVQRQGAGELFF. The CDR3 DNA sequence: TGCAGCGTCCAAAGACAGGGGGCCGGGGAGCTGTTTTTT.

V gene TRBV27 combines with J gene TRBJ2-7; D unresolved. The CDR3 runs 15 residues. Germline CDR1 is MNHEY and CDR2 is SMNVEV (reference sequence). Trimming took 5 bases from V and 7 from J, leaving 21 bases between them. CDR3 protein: CASSTIGTSRSEQYF. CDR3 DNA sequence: TGTGCCAGCAGTACTATTGGCACCTCAAGGAGTGAGCAGTACTTC.

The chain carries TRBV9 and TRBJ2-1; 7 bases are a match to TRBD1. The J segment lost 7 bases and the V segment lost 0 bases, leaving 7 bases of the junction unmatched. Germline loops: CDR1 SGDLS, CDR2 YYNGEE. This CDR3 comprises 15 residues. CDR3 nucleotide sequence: TGTGCCAGCAGCGTAGCCTCGACAGGGAGTAATGAGCAGTTCTTC. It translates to CASSVASTGSNEQFF.

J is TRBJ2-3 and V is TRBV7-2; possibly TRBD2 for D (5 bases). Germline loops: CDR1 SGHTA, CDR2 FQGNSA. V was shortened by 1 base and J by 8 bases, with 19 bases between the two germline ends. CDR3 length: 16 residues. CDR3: CASSLGLAAAGGTQYF. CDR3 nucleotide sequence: TGTGCCAGCAGCTTAGGACTGGCGGCCGCCGGAGGTACGCAGTATTTT.

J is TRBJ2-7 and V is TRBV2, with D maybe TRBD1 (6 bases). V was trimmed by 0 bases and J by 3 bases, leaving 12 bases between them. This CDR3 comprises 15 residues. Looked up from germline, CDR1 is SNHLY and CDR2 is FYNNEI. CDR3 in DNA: TGTGCCAGCAGTGAAGCGCATGGACAGATCTACGAGCAGTACTTC. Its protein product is CASSEAHGQIYEQYF. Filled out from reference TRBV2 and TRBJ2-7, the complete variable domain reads EPEVTQTPSHQVTQMGQEVILRCVPISNHLYFYWYRQILGQKVEFLVSFYNNEISEKSEIFDDQFSVERPDGSNFTLKIRSTKLEDSAMYFCASSEAHGQIYEQYFGPGTRLTVT.

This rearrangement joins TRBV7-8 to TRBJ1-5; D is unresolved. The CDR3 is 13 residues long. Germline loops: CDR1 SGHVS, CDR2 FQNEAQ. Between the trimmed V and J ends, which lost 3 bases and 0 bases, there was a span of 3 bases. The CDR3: CASSFYSNQPQHF. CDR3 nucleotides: TGTGCCAGCAGCTTTTATAGCAATCAGCCCCAGCATTTT. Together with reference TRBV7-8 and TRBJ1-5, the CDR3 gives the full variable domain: GAGVSQSPRYKVAKRGQDVALRCDPISGHVSLFWYQQALGQGPEFLTYFQNEAQLDKSGLPSDRFFAERPEGSVSTLKIQRTQQEDSAVYLCASSFYSNQPQHFGDGTRLSIL.

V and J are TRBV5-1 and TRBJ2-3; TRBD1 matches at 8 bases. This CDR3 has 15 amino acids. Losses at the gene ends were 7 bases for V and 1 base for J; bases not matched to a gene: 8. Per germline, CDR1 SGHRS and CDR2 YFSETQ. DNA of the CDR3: TGCGCCAGCTCACAGGGGGACCCCCGCACAGATACGCAGTATTTT. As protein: CASSQGDPRTDTQYF.

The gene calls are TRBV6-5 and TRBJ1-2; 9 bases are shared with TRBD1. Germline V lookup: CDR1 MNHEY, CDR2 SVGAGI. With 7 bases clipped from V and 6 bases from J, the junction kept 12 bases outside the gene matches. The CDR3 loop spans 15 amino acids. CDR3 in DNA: TGTGCCAGCAACCATTTGAACAGGGGGCGCGATGGCTACACCTTC. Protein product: CASNHLNRGRDGYTF.

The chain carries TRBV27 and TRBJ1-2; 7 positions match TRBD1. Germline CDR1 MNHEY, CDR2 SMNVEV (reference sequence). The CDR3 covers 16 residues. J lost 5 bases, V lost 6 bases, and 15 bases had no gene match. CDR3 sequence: CASRPGQKREGYGYTF. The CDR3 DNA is TGTGCCAGCAGACCGGGACAGAAAAGGGAAGGGTATGGCTACACCTTC.

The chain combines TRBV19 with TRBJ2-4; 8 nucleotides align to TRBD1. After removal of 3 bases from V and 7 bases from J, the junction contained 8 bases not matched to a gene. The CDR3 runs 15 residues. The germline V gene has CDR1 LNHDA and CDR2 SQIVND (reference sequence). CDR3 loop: CASSIVDRDLNIQYF. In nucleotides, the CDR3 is TGTGCCAGTAGTATTGTGGACAGGGATTTGAACATTCAGTACTTC.

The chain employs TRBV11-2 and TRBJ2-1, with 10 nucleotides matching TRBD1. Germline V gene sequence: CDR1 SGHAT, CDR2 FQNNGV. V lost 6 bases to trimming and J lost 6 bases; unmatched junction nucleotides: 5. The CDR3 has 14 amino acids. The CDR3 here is CASRSGQGLNEQFF. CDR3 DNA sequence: TGTGCCAGCAGGTCGGGACAGGGGCTCAATGAGCAGTTCTTC. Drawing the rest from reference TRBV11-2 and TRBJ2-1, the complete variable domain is EAGVAQSPRYKIIEKRQSVAFWCNPISGHATLYWYQQILGQGPKLLIQFQNNGVVDDSQLPKDRFSAERLKGVDSTLKIQPAKLEDSAVYLCASRSGQGLNEQFFGPGTRLTVL.

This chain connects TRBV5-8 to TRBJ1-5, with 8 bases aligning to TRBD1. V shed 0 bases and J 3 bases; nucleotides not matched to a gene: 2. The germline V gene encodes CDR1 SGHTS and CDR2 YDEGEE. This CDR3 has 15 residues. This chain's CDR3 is CASSLGQGNNQPQHF. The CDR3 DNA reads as TGTGCCAGCAGCTTGGGACAGGGGAACAATCAGCCCCAGCATTTT. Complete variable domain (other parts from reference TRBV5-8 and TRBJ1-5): EAGVTQSPTHLIKTRGQQATLRCSPISGHTSVYWYQQALGLGLQFLLWYDEGEERNRGNFPPRFSGRQFPNYSSELNVNALELEDSALYLCASSLGQGNNQPQHFGDGTRLSIL.

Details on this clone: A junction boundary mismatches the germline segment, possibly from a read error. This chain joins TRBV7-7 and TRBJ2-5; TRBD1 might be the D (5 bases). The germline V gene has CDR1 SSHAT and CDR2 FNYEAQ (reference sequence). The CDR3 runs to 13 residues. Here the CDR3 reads CASSLGAQETQYF. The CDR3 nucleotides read TGTGCTAGCAGCCTTGGGGCTCAAGAGACCCAGTACTTC.

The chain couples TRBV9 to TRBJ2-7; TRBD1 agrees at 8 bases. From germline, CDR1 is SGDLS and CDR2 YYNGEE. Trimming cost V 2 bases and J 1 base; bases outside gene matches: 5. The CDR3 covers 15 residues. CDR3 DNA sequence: TGTGCCAGCAGCGTGGCAGGGGGCGCTTCCTACGAGCAGTACTTC. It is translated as CASSVAGGASYEQYF.

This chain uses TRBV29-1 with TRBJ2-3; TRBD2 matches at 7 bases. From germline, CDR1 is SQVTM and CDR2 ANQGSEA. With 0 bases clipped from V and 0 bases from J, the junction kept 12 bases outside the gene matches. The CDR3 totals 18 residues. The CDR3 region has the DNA TGCAGCGTTGAAGACCCCGTTAGTGAGCGGGGTAGCACAGATACGCAGTATTTT. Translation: CSVEDPVSERGSTDTQYF.

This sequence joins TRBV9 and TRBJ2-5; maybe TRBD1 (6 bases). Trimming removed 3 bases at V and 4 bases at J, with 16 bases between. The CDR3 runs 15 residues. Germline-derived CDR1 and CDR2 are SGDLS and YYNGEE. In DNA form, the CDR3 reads TGTGCCAGCAGCGGTTTGGAACAGGGATCAGAGACCCAGTACTTC. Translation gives CASSGLEQGSETQYF. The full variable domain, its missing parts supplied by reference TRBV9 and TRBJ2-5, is DSGVTQTPKHLITATGQRVTLRCSPRSGDLSVYWYQQSLDQGLQFLIQYYNGEERAKGNILERFSAQQFPDLHSELNLSSLELGDSALYFCASSGLEQGSETQYFGPGTRLLVL.

The CDR3 DNA follows: TGTGCCAGCAGTGGCCCAGGGGGAATGGGTGAAGCTTTCTTT. Protein: CASSGPGGMGEAFF. The V gene is TRBV2, the J gene TRBJ1-1; 7 bases match TRBD1. CDR3 length: 14 amino acids. Germline V gives CDR1 SNHLY, CDR2 FYNNEI. V lost 4 bases and J lost 7; bases outside the gene matches: 9.

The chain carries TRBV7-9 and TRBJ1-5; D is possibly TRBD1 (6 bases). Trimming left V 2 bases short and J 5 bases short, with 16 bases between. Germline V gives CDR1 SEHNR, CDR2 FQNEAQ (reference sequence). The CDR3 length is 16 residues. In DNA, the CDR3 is TGTGCCAGCAGCTTAATCCGGGGGGCAGGGGATCAGCCCCAGCATTTT. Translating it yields CASSLIRGAGDQPQHF.

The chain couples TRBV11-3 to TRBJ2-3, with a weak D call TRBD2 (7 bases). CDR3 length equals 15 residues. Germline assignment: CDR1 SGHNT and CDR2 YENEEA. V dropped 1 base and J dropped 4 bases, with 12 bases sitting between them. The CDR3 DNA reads TGTGCCAGCAGCTTAGGAGGGGGGGCTGCAGATACGCAGTATTTT. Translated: CASSLGGGAADTQYF. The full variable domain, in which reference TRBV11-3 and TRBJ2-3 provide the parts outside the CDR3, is EAGVVQSPRYKIIEKKQPVAFWCNPISGHNTLYWYLQNLGQGPELLIRYENEEAVDDSQLPKDRFSAERLKGVDSTLKIQPAELGDSAVYLCASSLGGGAADTQYFGPGTRLTVL.

CDR3 DNA: TGTGCCTGGAGCGCCATGGCAGGGGTGGGGGAAAAACTGTTTTTT. Translated, it gives CAWSAMAGVGEKLFF. The rearrangement joins TRBV30 to TRBJ1-4; D might be TRBD1 (6 bases). Germline assignment: CDR1 GTSNPN and CDR2 SVGIG (reference sequence). The CDR3 contains 15 residues. Trimming shortened V by 3 bases and J by 8 bases, and 19 bases separated the two germline ends.

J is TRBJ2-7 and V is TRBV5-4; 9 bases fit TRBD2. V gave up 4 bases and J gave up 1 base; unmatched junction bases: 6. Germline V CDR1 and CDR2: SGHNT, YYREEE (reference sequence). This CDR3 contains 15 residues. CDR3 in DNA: TGTGCCAGCAGCCGTGGACTAGCGAGATCCTACGAGCAGTACTTC. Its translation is CASSRGLARSYEQYF.

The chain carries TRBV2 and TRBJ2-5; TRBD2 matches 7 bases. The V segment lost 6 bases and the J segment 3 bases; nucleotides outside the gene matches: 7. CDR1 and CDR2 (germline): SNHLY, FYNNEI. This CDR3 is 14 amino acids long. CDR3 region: CASRAGTNEETQYF. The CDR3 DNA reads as TGTGCCAGCAGGGCGGGGACTAACGAAGAGACCCAGTACTTC.

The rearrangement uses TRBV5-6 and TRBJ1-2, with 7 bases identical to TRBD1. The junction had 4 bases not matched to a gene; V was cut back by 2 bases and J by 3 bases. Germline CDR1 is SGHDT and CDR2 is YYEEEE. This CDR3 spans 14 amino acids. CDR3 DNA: TGTGCCAGCAGCTTCCGACAGGGCGACTATGGCTACACCTTC. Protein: CASSFRQGDYGYTF.

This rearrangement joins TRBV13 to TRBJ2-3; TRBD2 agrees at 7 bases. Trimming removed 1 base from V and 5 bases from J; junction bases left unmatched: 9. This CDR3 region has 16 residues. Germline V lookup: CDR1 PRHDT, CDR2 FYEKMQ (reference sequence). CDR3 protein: CASSLDPSGRGDTQYF. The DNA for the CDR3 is TGTGCCAGCAGCTTAGACCCTAGCGGACGGGGAGATACGCAGTATTTT.

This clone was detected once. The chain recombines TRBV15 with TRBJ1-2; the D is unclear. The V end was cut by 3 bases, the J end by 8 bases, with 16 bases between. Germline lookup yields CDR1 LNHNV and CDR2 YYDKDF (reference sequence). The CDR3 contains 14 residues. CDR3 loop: CATSSPPSGIGYTF. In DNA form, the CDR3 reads TGTGCCACCAGCAGTCCACCCTCGGGGATCGGCTACACCTTC.

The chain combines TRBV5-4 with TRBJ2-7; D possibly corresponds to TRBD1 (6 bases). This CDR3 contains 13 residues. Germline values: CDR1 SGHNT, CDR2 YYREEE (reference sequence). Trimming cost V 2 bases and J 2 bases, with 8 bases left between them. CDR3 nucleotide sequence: TGTGCCAGCAGCTTACAGGGTCCCTACGAGCAGTACTTC. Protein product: CASSLQGPYEQYF.

In DNA, the CDR3 is TGTGCCAGCAGTGGACAGACACCCTACGAGCAGTACTTC. Translated: CASSGQTPYEQYF. This chain uses TRBV2 with TRBJ2-7, with D maybe TRBD1 (5 bases). The CDR3 loop spans 13 amino acids. The V gene's germline CDR1 is SNHLY and CDR2 FYNNEI. The V gene lost 4 bases and the J gene lost 2 bases, with 9 bases spanning the gap. The complete variable domain, with remaining parts taken from reference TRBV2 and TRBJ2-7, reads EPEVTQTPSHQVTQMGQEVILRCVPISNHLYFYWYRQILGQKVEFLVSFYNNEISEKSEIFDDQFSVERPDGSNFTLKIRSTKLEDSAMYFCASSGQTPYEQYFGPGTRLTVT.

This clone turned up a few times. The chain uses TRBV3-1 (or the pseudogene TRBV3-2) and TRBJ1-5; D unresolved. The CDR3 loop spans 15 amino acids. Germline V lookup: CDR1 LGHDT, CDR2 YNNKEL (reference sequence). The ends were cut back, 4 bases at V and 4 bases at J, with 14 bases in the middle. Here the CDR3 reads CASSPRASGNQPQHF. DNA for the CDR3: TGTGCCAGCAGCCCGAGGGCCAGTGGAAATCAGCCCCAGCATTTT.